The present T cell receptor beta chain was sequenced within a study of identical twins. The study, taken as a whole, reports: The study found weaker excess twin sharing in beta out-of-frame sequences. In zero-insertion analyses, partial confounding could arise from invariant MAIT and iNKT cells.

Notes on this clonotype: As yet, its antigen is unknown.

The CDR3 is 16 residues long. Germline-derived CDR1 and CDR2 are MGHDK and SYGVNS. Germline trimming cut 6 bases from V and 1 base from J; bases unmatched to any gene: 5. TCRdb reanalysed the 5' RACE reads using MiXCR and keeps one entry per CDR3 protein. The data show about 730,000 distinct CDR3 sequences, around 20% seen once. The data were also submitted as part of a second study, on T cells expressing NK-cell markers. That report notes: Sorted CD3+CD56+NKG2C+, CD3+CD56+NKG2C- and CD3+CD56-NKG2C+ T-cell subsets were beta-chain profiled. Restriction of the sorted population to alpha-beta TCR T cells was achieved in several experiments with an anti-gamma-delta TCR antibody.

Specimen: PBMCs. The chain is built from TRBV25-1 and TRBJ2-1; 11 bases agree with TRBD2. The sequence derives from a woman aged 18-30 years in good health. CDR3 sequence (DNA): TGTGCCAGCAGAGGGACTAGCGGTTATTCCTACAATGAGCAGTTCTTC. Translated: CASRGTSGYSYNEQFF.